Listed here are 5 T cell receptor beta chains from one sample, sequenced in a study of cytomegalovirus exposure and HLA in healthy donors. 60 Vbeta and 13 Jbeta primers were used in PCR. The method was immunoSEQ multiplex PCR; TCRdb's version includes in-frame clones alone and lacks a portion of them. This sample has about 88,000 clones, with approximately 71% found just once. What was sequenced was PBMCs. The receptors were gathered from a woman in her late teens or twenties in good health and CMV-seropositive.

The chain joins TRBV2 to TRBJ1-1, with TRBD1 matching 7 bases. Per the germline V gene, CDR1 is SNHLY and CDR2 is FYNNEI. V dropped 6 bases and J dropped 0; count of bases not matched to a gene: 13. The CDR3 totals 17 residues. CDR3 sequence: CASSLRDREPMNTEAFF. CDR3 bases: TGTGCCAGCAGCCTCAGGGACAGAGAACCCATGAACACTGAAGCTTTCTTT.

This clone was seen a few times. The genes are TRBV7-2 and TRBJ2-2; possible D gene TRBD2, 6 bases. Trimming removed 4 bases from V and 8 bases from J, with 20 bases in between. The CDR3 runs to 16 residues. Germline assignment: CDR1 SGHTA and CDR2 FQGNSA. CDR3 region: CASSSRAGFPQGELFF. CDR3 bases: TGTGCCAGCAGCTCCCGTGCGGGGTTCCCACAAGGGGAGCTGTTTTTT.

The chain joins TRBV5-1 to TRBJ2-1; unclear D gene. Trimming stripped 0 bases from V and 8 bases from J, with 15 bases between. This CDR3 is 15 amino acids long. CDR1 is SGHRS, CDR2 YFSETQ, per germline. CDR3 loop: CASSLGPVSLDEQFF. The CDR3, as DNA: TGCGCCAGCAGCTTGGGGCCGGTTAGCTTGGATGAGCAGTTCTTC.

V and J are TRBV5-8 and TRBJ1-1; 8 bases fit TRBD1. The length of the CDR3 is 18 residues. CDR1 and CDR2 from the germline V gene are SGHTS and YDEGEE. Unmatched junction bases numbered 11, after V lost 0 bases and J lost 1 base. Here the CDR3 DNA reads TGTGCCAGCAGCTTGGGCGAAGCCAGGGGGCTTGGGAACACTGAAGCTTTCTTT. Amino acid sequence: CASSLGEARGLGNTEAFF.

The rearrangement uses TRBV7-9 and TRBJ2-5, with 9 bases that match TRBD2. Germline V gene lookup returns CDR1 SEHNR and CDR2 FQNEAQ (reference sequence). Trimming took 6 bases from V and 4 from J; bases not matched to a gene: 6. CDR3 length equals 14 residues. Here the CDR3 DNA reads TGTGCCAGCAGGGGAGCGGGGGGCCTAGAGACCCAGTACTTC. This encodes CASRGAGGLETQYF.